This TCR beta chain was identified during a study of CD8 T cells in Susac syndrome (dated by TCRdb to about 2019). As for the study more broadly: Repertoire sequencing was used to test whether CD8+ T cell activation and differentiation in Susac syndrome was antigen driven.

High-throughput TCR beta sequencing profiled peripheral blood CD8+ and CD4+ T cells from healthy donors, Susac syndrome patients and multiple sclerosis patients. Healthy donors were included as age- and sex-matched controls. Bulk CD8+ and CD4+ T cells were purified magnetically by negative isolation, whereas CD8+ TEMRA cells were enriched by FACS. Blood was drawn into EDTA tubes, processed within 24 hours, and PBMCs were isolated by density gradient centrifugation. PBMCs intended for TCR sequencing were cryopreserved in liquid nitrogen and were subsequently thawed in a 37 degrees C water bath. A purity of at least 90% was achieved for sorted or isolated CD4+, CD8+ and CD8+ TEMRA cells. Including cysteine and phenylalanine, the CDR3 has 14 amino acids. The sequence is cut down to CDR3 DNA, 42 bases in frame from base 1. Trimming at the junction amounts to 0 bases on V and 3 bases on J, and the germline ends lie 11 bases apart. The germline V gene (reference sequence) sets CDR1 to DFQATT and CDR2 to SNEGSKA.

RNA was extracted using the RNeasy kit, and roughly 0.5 to 1 microgram was reverse transcribed with random hexamers. The immunoSEQ multiplex PCR assay, covering 54 Vbeta and 13 Jbeta segments, was used to amplify TCR beta CDR3 regions. PCR amplification bias was corrected by using a synthetic template baseline for primer optimization and computational correction. The paper's data handling went like this. Reads were annotated to V, D and J genes per IMGT and analyzed with immunoSEQ Analyzer, keeping only productive sequences. To calculate clonality, Shannon entropy was normalized by log2 of the number of productive unique sequences and then subtracted from one. Public and private clones were assessed among the 100 most prevalent clones of each patient and control. Susac-specific clones were defined as absent from healthy and MS cohorts, 800 to 1,200 published viral clones and other ImmuneACCESS disease sequences. TCRdb redid the processing of the public reads, applying fastp at Q25 and MiXCR, and retained in-frame beta chains. One record per CDR3 amino acid sequence lists the most common genes and DNA. The V and J calls were determined by TCRdb, not by the authors. The sample table records 130,000 to 150,000 distinct CDR3 sequences; around 94% of these occur just once. The ten largest clones capture approximately 0.08% of the sample.

About this clonotype: Its recognized antigen is unknown. No base qualities exist here, and no much larger clone lies one base off it.

What the research found in general, with its limitations: The number of individuals in the TCR sequencing and HLA analysis was acknowledged as relatively small.

The sequenced sample consisted of CD4+ T cells from PBMCs. The V gene is TRBV20-1 and the J gene is TRBJ1-1; no D gene is confidently identified. This TCR was recovered from a human donor in good health. CDR3 sequence: CSARDPGRDTEAFF. The DNA sequence is TGCAGTGCTAGAGATCCCGGGCGCGACACTGAAGCTTTCTTT.